This T cell receptor (beta chain) was sequenced during a study of vaccination effects on CD4 cells after COVID-19. Trimming stripped 1 base from V and 3 bases from J, with 5 bases between. The CDR3 runs to 13 residues. CDR1 SGHRS and CDR2 YFSETQ come from the germline V gene. Before any sequencing was done, the ViraFEST assay used viral peptide pools to expand antigen-specific CD4+ T cells. CD4+ T cells were isolated after around ten days of culture. Absence of prior SARS-CoV-2 infection characterized the vaccine recipients, who showed negative nucleocapsid antibodies. To note about this clone: Antigen: not known.

Sequencing used immunoSEQ multiplex PCR; TCRdb keeps in-frame clones, though not all of them. This table holds approximately 40,000 clones, 70% found once. The V and J genes are TRBV5-1 and TRBJ1-3; the D is unclear. Specimen: CD4+ T cells from PBMCs cultured with SARS-CoV-2 spike peptides, collected before COVID-19 vaccination. The sequence was obtained from a human donor who received a COVID-19 vaccine. DNA for the CDR3: TGCGCCAGCAGCTTGTCTGATGGAAACACCATATATTTT. Amino acid sequence: CASSLSDGNTIYF. The complete variable domain, with remaining parts taken from reference TRBV5-1 and TRBJ1-3, reads KAGVTQTPRYLIKTRGQQVTLSCSPISGHRSVSWYQQTPGQGLQFLFEYFSETQRNKGNFPGRFSGRQFSNSRSEMNVSTLELGDSALYLCASSLSDGNTIYFGEGSWLTVV.